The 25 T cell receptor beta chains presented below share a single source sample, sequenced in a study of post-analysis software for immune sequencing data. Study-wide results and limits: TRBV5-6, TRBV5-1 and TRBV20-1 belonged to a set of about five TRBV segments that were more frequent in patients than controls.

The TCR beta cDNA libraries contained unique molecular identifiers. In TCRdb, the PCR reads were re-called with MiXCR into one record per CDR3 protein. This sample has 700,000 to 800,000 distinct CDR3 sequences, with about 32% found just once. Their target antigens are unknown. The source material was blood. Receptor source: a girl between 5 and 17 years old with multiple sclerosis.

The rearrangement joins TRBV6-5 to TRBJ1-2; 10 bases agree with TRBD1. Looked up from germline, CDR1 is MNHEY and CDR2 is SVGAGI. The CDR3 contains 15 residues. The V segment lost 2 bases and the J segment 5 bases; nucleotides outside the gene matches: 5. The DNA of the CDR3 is TGTGCCAGCAGTTACAGAGGACAGGGGGATTATGGCTACACCTTC. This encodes CASSYRGQGDYGYTF.

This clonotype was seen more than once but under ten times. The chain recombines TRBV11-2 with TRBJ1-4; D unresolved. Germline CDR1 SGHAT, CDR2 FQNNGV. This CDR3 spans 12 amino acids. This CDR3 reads CVTAGKNEKLFF. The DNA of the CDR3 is TGTGTCACTGCAGGAAAGAATGAAAAACTGTTTTTT.

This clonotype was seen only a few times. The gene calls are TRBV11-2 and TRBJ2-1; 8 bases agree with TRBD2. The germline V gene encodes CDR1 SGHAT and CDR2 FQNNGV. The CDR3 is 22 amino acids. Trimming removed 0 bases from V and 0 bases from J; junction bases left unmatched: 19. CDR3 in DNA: TGTGCCAGCAGCTTAGATAGGGGGTGGGGTAGCGGGATGCCCTCCTCCTACAATGAGCAGTTCTTC. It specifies CASSLDRGWGSGMPSSYNEQFF.

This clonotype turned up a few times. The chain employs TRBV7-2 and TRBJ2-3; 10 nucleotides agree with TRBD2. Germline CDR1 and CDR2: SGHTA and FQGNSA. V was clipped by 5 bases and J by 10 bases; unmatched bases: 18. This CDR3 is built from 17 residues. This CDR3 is CASSLNVASGSSFAQYF. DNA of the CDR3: TGTGCCAGCAGCCTAAACGTGGCTAGCGGGAGTAGTTTTGCGCAGTATTTT.

CDR3 nucleotides: TGCAGTGCGAGGGCAGGGGGCGACGAGCAGTACTTC. As protein: CSARAGGDEQYF. This rearrangement joins TRBV20-1 to TRBJ2-7, with 8 positions matching TRBD1. The CDR3 covers 12 residues. Per germline, CDR1 DFQATT and CDR2 SNEGSKA (reference sequence). Trimming at V came to 6 bases and at J to 5 bases, leaving 6 bases not matched to a gene.

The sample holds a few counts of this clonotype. The CDR3 here is CASSLTPGVGTDTQYF. The CDR3 nucleotides read TGTGCCAGCAGCCTAACTCCGGGGGTCGGCACAGATACGCAGTATTTT. The chain has TRBV2 and TRBJ2-3, with TRBD2 as a possible D gene (6 bases). Germline lookup yields CDR1 SNHLY and CDR2 FYNNEI. V shed 6 bases and J shed 1 base, with 17 bases lying between them. CDR3 length equals 16 residues.

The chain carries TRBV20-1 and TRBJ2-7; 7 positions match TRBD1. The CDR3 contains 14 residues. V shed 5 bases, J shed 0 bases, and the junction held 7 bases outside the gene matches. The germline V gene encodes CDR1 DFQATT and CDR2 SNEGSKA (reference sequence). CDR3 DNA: TGCAGTGCTGAGGGGGCAGATTACTCCTACGAGCAGTACTTC. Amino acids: CSAEGADYSYEQYF.

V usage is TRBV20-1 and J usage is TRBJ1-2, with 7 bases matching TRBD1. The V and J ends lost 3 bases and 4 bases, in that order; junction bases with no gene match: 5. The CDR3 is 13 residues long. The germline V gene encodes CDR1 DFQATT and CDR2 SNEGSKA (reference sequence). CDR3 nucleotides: TGCAGTGCTAGCGGGGACAGAGTCTATGGCTACACCTTC. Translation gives CSASGDRVYGYTF.

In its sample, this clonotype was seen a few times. The CDR3 sequence is CSARKIRDTQYF. Written as DNA, the CDR3 is TGCAGTGCTAGAAAGATTCGGGATACGCAGTATTTT. The chain links TRBV20-1 to TRBJ2-3; D unclear. Trimming pared 2 bases from V and 6 bases from J, leaving 9 bases between. Germline V gene data show CDR1 as DFQATT and CDR2 as SNEGSKA (reference sequence). The CDR3 is made up of 12 amino acids.

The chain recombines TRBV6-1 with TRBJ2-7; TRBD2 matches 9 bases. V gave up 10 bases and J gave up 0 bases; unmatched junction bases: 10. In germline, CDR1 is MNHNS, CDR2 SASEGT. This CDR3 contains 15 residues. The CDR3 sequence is CATLLRLADSYEQYF. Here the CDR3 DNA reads TGTGCCACCCTACTTCGACTAGCGGACTCCTACGAGCAGTACTTC.

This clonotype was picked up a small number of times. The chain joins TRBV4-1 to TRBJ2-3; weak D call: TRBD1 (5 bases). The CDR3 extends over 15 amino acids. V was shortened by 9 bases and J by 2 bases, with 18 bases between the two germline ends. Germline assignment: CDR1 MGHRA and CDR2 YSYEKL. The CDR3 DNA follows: TGCGCCAGTTCCGCCTCAGGGATCTTCACAGATACGCAGTATTTT. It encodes CASSASGIFTDTQYF.

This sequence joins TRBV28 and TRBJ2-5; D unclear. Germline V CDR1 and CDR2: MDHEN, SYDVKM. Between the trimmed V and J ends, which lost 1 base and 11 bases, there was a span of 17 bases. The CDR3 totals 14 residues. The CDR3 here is CASSLLPSYSEQYF. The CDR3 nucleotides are TGTGCCAGCAGTTTATTACCCTCCTATAGTGAGCAGTACTTC.

The CDR3 is CASSEAADYQPQHF. DNA of the CDR3: TGTGCCAGCAGTGAAGCTGCGGATTATCAGCCCCAGCATTTT. The chain joins TRBV2 to TRBJ1-5; no clear D gene. The V and J ends lost 0 bases and 5 bases respectively, with 8 bases between them. CDR3 length equals 14 residues. The germline V gene has CDR1 SNHLY and CDR2 FYNNEI.

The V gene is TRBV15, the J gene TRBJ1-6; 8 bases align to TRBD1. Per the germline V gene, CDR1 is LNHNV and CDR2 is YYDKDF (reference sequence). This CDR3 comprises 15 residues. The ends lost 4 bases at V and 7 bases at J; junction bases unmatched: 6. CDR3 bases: TGTGCCACCAGCACTTCAAGACAGGGGAATTCACCCCTCCACTTT. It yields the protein CATSTSRQGNSPLHF.

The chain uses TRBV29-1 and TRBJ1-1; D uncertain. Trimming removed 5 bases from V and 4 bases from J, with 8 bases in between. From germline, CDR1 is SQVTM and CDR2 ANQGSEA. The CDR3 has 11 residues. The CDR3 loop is CSVKGGTEAFF. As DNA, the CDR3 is TGCAGCGTTAAAGGTGGCACTGAAGCTTTCTTT.

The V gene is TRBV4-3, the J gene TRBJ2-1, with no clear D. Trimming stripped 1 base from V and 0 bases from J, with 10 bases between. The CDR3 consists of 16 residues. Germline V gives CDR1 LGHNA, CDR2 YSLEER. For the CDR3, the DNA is TGCGCCAGCAGCCAAGGAATCACCAGCTCCTACAATGAGCAGTTCTTC. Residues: CASSQGITSSYNEQFF.

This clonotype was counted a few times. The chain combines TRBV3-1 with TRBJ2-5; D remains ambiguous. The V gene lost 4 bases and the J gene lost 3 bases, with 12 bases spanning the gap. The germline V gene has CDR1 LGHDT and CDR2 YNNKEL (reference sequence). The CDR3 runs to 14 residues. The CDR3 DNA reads TGTGCCAGCAGCCTTCGCCTTGGGGAAGAGACCCAGTACTTC. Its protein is CASSLRLGEETQYF.

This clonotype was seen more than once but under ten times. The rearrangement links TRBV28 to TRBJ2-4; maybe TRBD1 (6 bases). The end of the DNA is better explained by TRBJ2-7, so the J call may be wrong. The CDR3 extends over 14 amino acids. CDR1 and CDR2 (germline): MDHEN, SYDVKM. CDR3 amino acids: CASRSPGTYYEQYF. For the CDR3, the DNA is TGTGCCAGCAGGTCCCCCGGGACATACTACGAGCAGTACTTC.

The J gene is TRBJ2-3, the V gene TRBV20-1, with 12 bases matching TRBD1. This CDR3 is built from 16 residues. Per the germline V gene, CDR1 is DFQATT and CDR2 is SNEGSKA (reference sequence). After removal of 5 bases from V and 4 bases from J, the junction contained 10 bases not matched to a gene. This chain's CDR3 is CSAENPGQGAADTQYF. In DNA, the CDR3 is TGCAGTGCTGAAAACCCGGGACAGGGGGCCGCAGATACGCAGTATTTT.

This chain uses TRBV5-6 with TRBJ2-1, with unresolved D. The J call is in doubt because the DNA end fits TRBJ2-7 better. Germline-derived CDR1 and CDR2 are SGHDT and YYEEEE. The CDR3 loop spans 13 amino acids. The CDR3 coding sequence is TGTGCCAGCAGCCAAATGACGGGCAATGAGCAGTACTTC. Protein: CASSQMTGNEQYF.

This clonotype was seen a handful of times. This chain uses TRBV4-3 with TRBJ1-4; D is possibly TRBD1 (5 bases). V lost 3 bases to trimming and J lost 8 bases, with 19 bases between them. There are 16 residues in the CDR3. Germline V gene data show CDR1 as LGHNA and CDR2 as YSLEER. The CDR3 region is CASSHSAGTAGEKLFF. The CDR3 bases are TGCGCCAGCAGCCATTCTGCAGGGACGGCGGGGGAAAAACTGTTTTTT.

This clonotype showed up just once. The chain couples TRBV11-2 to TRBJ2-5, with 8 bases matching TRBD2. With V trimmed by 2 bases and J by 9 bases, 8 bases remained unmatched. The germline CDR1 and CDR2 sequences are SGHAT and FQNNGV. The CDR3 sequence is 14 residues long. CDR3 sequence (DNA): TGTGCCAGCAGCTTACTTCCAGGGCGGGAGGCCCAGTACTTC. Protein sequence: CASSLLPGREAQYF.

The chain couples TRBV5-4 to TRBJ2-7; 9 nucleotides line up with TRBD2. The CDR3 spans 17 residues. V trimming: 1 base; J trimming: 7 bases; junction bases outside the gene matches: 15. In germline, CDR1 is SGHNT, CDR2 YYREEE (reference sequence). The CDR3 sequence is CASSLRLLPSGNGEQYF. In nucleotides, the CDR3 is TGTGCCAGCAGCTTGAGGTTGTTGCCTAGCGGGAATGGGGAGCAGTACTTC.

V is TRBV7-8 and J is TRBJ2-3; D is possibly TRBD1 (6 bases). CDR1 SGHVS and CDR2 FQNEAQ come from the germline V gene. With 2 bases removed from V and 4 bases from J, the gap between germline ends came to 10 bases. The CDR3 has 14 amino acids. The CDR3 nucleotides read TGTGCCAGCAGCTTACAGGGGTGGGCAGATACGCAGTATTTT. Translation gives CASSLQGWADTQYF.

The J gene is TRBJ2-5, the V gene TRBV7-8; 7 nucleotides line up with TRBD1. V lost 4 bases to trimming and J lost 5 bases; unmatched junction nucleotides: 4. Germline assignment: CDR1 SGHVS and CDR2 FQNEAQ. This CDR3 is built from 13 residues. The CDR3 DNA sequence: TGTGCCAGCAGCTCGACAGGGATCGAGACCCAGTACTTC. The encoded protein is CASSSTGIETQYF. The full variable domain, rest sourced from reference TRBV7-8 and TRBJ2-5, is GAGVSQSPRYKVAKRGQDVALRCDPISGHVSLFWYQQALGQGPEFLTYFQNEAQLDKSGLPSDRFFAERPEGSVSTLKIQRTQQEDSAVYLCASSSTGIETQYFGPGTRLLVL.